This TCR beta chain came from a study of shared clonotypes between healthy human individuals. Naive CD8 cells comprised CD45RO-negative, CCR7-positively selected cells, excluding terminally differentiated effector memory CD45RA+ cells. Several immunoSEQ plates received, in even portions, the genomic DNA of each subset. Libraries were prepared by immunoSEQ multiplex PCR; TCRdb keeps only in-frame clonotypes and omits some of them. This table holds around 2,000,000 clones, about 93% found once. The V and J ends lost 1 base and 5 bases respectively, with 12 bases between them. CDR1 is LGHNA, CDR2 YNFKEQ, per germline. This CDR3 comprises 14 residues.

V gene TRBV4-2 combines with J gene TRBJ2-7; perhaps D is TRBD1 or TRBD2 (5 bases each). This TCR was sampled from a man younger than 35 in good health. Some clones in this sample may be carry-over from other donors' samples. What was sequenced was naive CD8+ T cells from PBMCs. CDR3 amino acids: CASSQGSGSDEQYF. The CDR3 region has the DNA TGTGCCAGCAGCCAAGGATCAGGGAGCGACGAGCAGTACTTC.